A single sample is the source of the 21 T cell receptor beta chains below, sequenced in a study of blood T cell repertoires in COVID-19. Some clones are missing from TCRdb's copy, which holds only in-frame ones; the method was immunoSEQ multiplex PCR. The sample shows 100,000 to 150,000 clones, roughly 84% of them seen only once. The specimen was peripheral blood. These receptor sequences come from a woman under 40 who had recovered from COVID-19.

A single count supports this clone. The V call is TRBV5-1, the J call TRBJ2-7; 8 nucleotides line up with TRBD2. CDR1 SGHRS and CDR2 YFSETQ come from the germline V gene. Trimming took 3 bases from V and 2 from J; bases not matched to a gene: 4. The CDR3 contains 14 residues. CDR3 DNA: TGCGCCAGCAGCTCACTAGCGGCCCCCTACGAGCAGTACTTC. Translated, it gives CASSSLAAPYEQYF.

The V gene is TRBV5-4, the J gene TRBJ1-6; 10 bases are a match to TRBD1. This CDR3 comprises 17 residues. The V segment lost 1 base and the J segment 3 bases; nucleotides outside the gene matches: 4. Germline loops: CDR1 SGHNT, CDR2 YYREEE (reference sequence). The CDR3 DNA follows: TGTGCCAGCAGCTTGACTCGGGACAGGGGCTATAATTCACCCCTCCACTTT. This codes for CASSLTRDRGYNSPLHF.

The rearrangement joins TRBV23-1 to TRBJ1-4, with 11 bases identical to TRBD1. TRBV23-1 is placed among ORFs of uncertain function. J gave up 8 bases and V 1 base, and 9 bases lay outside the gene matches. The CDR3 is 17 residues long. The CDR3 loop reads CASSQFLGTGGEEKLFF. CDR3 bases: TGCGCCAGCAGTCAATTCCTCGGGACAGGGGGAGAAGAAAAACTGTTTTTT.

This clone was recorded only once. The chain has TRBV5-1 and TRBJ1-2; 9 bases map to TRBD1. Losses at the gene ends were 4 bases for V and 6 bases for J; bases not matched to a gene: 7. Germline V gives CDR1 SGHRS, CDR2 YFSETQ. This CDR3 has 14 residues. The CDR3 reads CASSPPGTGHGYTF. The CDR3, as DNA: TGCGCCAGCAGCCCCCCCGGGACAGGGCATGGCTACACCTTC.

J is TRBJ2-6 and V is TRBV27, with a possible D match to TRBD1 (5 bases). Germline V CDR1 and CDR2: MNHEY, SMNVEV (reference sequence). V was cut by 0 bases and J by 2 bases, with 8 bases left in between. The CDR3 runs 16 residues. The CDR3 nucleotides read TGTGCCAGCAGTTTATCGATAGGGGCTGGGGCCAACGTCCTGACTTTC. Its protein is CASSLSIGAGANVLTF.

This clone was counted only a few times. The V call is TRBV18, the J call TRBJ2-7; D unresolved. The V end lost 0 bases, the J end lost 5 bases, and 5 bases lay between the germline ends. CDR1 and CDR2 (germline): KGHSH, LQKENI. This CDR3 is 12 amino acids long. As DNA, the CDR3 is TGTGCCAGCTCACCACCCAGGAACGAGCAGTACTTC. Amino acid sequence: CASSPPRNEQYF.

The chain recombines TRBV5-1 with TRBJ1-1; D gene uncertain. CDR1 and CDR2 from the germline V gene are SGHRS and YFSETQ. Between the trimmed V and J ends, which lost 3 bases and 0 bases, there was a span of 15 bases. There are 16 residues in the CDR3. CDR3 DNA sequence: TGCGCCAGCAGCTCAATTTCACGGAGGGTGAACACTGAAGCTTTCTTT. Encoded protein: CASSSISRRVNTEAFF.

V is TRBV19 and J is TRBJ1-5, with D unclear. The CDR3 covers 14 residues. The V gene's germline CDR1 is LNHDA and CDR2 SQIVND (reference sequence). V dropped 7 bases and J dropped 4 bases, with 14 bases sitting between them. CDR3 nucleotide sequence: TGTGCCAGTACCCGACGCGGCCCTAATCAGCCCCAGCATTTT. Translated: CASTRRGPNQPQHF. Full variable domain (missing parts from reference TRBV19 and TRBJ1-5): DGGITQSPKYLFRKEGQNVTLSCEQNLNHDAMYWYRQDPGQGLRLIYYSQIVNDFQKGDIAEGYSVSREKKESFPLTVTSAQKNPTAFYLCASTRRGPNQPQHFGDGTRLSIL.

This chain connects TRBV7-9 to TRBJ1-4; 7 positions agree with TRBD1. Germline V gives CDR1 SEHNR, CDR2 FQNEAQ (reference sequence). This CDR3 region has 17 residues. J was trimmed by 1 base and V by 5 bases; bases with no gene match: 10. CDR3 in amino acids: CASSPDTGEETNEKLFF. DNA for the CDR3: TGTGCCAGCAGCCCGGATACAGGGGAGGAAACTAATGAAAAACTGTTTTTT.

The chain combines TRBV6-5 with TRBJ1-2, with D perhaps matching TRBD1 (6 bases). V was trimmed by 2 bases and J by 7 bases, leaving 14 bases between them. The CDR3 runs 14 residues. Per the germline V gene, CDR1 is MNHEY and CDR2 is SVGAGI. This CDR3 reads CASSYNNRVGGYTF. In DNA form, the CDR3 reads TGTGCCAGCAGTTACAATAACAGGGTGGGTGGCTACACCTTC.

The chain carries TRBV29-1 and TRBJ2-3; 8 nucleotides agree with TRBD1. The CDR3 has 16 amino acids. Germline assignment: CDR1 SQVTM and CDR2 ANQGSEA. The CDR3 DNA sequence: TGCACCCCACCCTTAGTCGACAGGGGAGGCACAGATACGCAGTATTTT. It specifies CTPPLVDRGGTDTQYF.

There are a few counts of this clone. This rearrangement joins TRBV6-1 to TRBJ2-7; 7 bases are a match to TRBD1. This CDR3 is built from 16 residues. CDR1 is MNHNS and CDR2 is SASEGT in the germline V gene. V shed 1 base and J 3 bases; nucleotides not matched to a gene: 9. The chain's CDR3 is CASSEGEDRRYYEQYF. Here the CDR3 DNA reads TGTGCCAGCAGTGAAGGAGAGGACAGGCGCTACTACGAGCAGTACTTC.

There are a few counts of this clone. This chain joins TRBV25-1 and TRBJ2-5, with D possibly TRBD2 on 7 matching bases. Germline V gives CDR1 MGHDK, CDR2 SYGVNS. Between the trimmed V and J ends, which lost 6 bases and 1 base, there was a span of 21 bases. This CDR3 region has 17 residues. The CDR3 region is CASSRSGGGPFQETQYF. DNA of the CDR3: TGTGCCAGCAGCCGCTCTGGCGGGGGCCCTTTCCAAGAGACCCAGTACTTC. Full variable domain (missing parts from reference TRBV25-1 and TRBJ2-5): EADIYQTPRYLVIGTGKKITLECSQTMGHDKMYWYQQDPGMELHLIHYSYGVNSTEKGDLSSESTVSRIRTEHFPLTLESARPSHTSQYLCASSRSGGGPFQETQYFGPGTRLLVL.

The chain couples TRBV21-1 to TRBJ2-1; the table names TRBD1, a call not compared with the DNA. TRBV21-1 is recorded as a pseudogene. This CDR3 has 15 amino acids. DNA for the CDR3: TGTGCCAGCAGCAAAGGGGGCAGGGTTGACAATGAGCAGTTCTTC. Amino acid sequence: CASSKGGRVDNEQFF.

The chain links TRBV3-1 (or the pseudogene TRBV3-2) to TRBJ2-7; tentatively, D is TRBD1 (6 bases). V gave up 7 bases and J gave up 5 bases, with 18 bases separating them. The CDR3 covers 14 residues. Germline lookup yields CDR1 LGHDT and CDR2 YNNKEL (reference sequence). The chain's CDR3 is CASNTGTLTHEQYF. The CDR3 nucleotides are TGTGCCAGCAACACCGGGACATTAACCCACGAGCAGTACTTC.

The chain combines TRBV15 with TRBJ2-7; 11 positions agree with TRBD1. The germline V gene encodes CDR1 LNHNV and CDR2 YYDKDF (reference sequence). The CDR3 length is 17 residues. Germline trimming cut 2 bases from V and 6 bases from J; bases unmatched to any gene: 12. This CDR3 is CATSRRGQGVLGFEQYF. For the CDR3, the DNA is TGTGCCACCAGCAGACGGGGACAGGGGGTACTTGGCTTCGAGCAGTACTTC.

CDR3 nucleotides: TGTGCCAGCAGCTTGGGGCTAGCGGGAGTGTACTTC. Translation: CASSLGLAGVYF. This chain uses TRBV5-6 with TRBJ2-7, with 10 bases identical to TRBD2. Germline V gene data show CDR1 as SGHDT and CDR2 as YYEEEE. Germline trimming cut 0 bases from V and 12 bases from J; bases unmatched to any gene: 3. The length of the CDR3 is 12 residues.

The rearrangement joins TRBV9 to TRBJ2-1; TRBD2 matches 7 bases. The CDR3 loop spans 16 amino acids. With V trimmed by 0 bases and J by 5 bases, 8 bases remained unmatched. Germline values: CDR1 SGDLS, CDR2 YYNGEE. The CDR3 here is CASSVVSSSGNNEQFF. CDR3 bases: TGTGCCAGCAGCGTAGTGTCGTCTAGCGGAAACAATGAGCAGTTCTTC.

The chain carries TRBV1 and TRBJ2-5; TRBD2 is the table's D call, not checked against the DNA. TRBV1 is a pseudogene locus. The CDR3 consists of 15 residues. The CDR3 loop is CTSPGTSGRLKTQYF. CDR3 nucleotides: TGCACCAGCCCCGGGACTAGCGGGAGACTTAAGACCCAGTACTTC.

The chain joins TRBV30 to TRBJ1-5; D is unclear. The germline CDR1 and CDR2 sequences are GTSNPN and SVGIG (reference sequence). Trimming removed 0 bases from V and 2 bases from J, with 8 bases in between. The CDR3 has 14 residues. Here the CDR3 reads CAWSVGTGNQPQHF. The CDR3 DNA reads TGTGCCTGGAGTGTAGGAACAGGCAATCAGCCCCAGCATTTT.

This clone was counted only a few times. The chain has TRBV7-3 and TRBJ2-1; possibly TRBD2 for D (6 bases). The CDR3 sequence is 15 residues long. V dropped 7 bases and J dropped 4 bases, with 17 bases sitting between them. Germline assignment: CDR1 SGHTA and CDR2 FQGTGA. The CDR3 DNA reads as TGTGCCAGCATGGGCGGGGCAGGAGCATACAATGAGCAGTTCTTC. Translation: CASMGGAGAYNEQFF.